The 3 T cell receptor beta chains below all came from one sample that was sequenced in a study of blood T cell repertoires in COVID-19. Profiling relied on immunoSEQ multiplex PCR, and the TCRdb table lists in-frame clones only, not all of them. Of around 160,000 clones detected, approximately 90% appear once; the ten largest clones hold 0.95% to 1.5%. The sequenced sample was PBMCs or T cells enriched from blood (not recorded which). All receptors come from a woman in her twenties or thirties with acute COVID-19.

DNA for the CDR3: TGTGCCAGCTCACCACCGACAGGGGGCCCCTACGAGCAGTACTTC. Translation: CASSPPTGGPYEQYF. The chain recombines TRBV18 with TRBJ2-7, with 10 bases aligning to TRBD1. This CDR3 contains 15 residues. V was pared by 0 bases and J by 2 bases, with 1 base of the junction left unmatched. Germline CDR1 reads KGHSH; CDR2 reads LQKENI. Complete variable domain (other parts from reference TRBV18 and TRBJ2-7): NAGVMQNPRHLVRRRGQEARLRCSPMKGHSHVYWYRQLPEEGLKFMVYLQKENIIDESGMPKERFSAEFPKEGPSILRIQQVVRGDSAAYFCASSPPTGGPYEQYFGPGTRLTVT.

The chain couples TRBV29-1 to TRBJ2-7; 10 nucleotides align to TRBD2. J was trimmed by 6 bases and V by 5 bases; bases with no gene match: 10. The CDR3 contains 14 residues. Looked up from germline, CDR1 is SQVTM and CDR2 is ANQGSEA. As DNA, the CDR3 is TGCAGCGTTCGACCTAGCGGGAGAGTCTCCGAGCAGTACTTC. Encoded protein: CSVRPSGRVSEQYF.

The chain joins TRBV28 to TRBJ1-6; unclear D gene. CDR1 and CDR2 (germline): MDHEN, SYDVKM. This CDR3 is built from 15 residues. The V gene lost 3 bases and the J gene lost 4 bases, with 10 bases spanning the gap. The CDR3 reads CASSLVRGYNSPLHF. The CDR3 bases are TGTGCCAGCAGTTTGGTGAGAGGTTATAATTCACCCCTCCACTTT.